Following are 7 T cell receptor beta chains from one sample sequenced in a study of blood T cell repertoires in COVID-19. Assay used: immunoSEQ multiplex PCR; TCRdb lists only in-frame clones, some missing. The data contain approximately 200,000 clones, approximately 87% of them singletons. Sequencing input: peripheral blood. The receptor set was obtained from a person aged 70 to 85 with COVID-19, enrolled during active disease.

The CDR3 region is CASVASGAFNQPQHF. CDR3 DNA: TGTGCCAGTGTTGCCTCAGGGGCCTTCAATCAGCCCCAGCATTTT. The chain combines TRBV19 with TRBJ1-5; D may be TRBD1 (6 bases). V was pared by 8 bases and J by 3 bases, with 17 bases between. The CDR3 has 15 residues. The V gene's germline CDR1 is LNHDA and CDR2 SQIVND (reference sequence).

The chain uses TRBV7-2 and TRBJ2-7, with D perhaps matching TRBD1 (5 bases). This CDR3 is built from 13 residues. V lost 0 bases, J lost 6 bases, and 9 bases lay in between. CDR1 and CDR2 from the germline V gene are SGHTA and FQGNSA. DNA for the CDR3: TGTGCCAGCAGCTTAGCTCAGGGTCTCGAGCAGTACTTC. Protein: CASSLAQGLEQYF. The complete variable domain, with remaining parts taken from reference TRBV7-2 and TRBJ2-7, reads GAGVSQSPSNKVTEKGKDVELRCDPISGHTALYWYRQSLGQGLEFLIYFQGNSAPDKSGLPSDRFSAERTGGSVSTLTIQRTQQEDSAVYLCASSLAQGLEQYFGPGTRLTVT.

The V call is TRBV9, the J call TRBJ2-3, with D possibly matching TRBD1 (5 bases). The CDR3 totals 15 residues. Trimming pared 2 bases from V and 2 bases from J, leaving 12 bases between. In germline, CDR1 is SGDLS, CDR2 YYNGEE. The CDR3 coding sequence is TGTGCCAGCAGCGTTCGGGCAGGGATCACAGATACGCAGTATTTT. Its protein product is CASSVRAGITDTQYF.

V usage is TRBV29-1 and J usage is TRBJ2-3, with 7 bases fitting TRBD2. J lost 8 bases, V lost 7 bases, and 3 bases had no gene match. There are 10 residues in the CDR3. Per the germline V gene, CDR1 is SQVTM and CDR2 is ANQGSEA. In DNA, the CDR3 is TGCAGCGCCTCGGGAGGTACGCAGTATTTT. It codes for CSASGGTQYF.

The CDR3 DNA follows: TGTGCCAGCAGCTTATTCGGGGCGGGAGCGGTTGCAGATACGCAGTATTTT. Amino acid sequence: CASSLFGAGAVADTQYF. The chain uses TRBV7-2 and TRBJ2-3; the match to TRBD2 covers 7 bases. The germline V gene encodes CDR1 SGHTA and CDR2 FQGNSA. CDR3 length equals 17 residues. The V and J ends lost 2 bases and 4 bases, in that order; junction bases with no gene match: 12.

This chain uses TRBV18 with TRBJ1-2; 11 nucleotides match TRBD1. Germline CDR1 and CDR2: KGHSH and LQKENI. V shed 7 bases, J shed 5 bases, and the junction held 6 bases outside the gene matches. The CDR3 runs 14 residues. CDR3 amino acids: CASYLDRGPYGYTF. DNA of the CDR3: TGTGCCAGCTACCTGGACAGGGGGCCTTATGGCTACACCTTC.

The V and J genes are TRBV7-9 and TRBJ1-4, with D hard to call. Germline V lookup: CDR1 SEHNR, CDR2 FQNEAQ (reference sequence). This CDR3 has 13 residues. Deletions cut 4 bases from V and 8 bases from J, with 11 bases between. The CDR3 nucleotides read TGTGCCAGCAGCTACCGGGAAGGAGAAAAACTGTTTTTT. Amino acids: CASSYREGEKLFF.